This T cell receptor beta chain was recorded in a study of shared clonotypes between healthy human individuals (dated by TCRdb to about 2020). About the investigation overall: Three men and a couple of women, aged 18 to 49 years, made up the cohort. To estimate repertoire size and how much clonotype sharing occurs between individuals, the study deeply sequenced the blood TCR repertoires of five healthy adults. Per donor, leukapheresis produced somewhere between about 0.85 and 9.5 billion PBMCs. For each donor, CD4 naive and CD4 memory were each run on three plates, CD8 naive on two plates, and CD8 memory on one plate. To increase sequencing depth and limit assay-specific biases, TCR repertoire library preparation and sequencing were carried out by different laboratories using diverse techniques.

Taken from the germline V gene, the CDR1 and CDR2 loops are SNHLY and FYNNEI. Trimming leaves V shorter by 6 bases and J shorter by 8 bases, with the junction holding 17 bases beyond the gene matches. From cysteine to phenylalanine, the CDR3 is 18 amino acids long. The DNA shown is the 54-base CDR3, in frame from base 1. Points the paper makes about the study in general: Pairwise subsampling indicated that sequencing depth was expected to affect the degree of clonotype sharing among donors. Larger estimated clonotype richness was generally found for naive subsets than for memory subsets. Because the study included a small number of donors, the genetic and exposure-history diversity represented was limited. Sharing across four donors was observed for 4.5% to 6.5% of naive CD4, under 4% of naive CD8, roughly 2.4% of memory CD4, and around 0.4% of memory CD8 clonotypes. Even with the large sequencing depth, rarefaction of the sorted-subset datasets indicated that sequencing was incomplete. Higher generation probabilities were observed for clonotypes shared by all four sorted-subset donors than for non-shared clonotypes. Sampling was limited to blood, and TCR repertoires in tissue likely differ from TCR repertoires in blood.

CD8 naive samples were obtained by positive selection for CCR7 among CD45RO-negative cells, yielding a CD45RA+CCR7+ population from which TemRA cells were excluded. The donors were healthy, HIV-negative adults who had no recently reported acute infections or vaccinations. Every donor was a Caucasian adult residing in Nashville, Tennessee, USA. Blood was collected by leukapheresis, and PBMCs were isolated by Ficoll-Histopaque density gradient centrifugation and then cryopreserved in liquid nitrogen vapor phase. Purity and quantity of every magnetically sorted T cell population were checked by analytical flow cytometry. From each sorted fraction, genomic DNA was isolated and quantified by UV absorbance on a Nanodrop 2000c. The sample holds one count of this clone. This clone's antigen is unknown. No quality values exist for individual bases; no much larger clone is one base distant. Using the deep immunoSEQ assay, TCR CDR3 regions were amplified from genomic DNA by multiplex PCR. For each cell subset, the extracted genomic DNA was distributed evenly across all wells of several immunoSEQ 96-well plates, and each plate served as one replicate. For sorted subsets, approximately 190 ng genomic DNA, equal to tens of thousands of T cell genomes, was loaded into each replicate PCR. Purified libraries were quantified with a Qubit 3.0 fluorometer, sized on a Bioanalyzer 2100, and re-quantified with the KAPA Library Quantification kit. Each immunoSEQ 96-well plate was sequenced on its own single-read 150-cycle Illumina NextSeq 550 flow cell. The authors' analysis ran thus. Because the immunoSEQ output held only junctional sequences and lacked quality scores, the filtering could not match the filtering applied to full-length reads. To assign V/J genes and CDR3, sequences were annotated using PyIR, a Python wrapper for IgBLAST v1.9, with IMGT germline references. Reads were removed for weak V/J assignments (E-value above 1e-6), missing CDR3, stop codons, out-of-frame junctions, or ambiguous translated residues. V3J clonotypes were defined by identical inferred V gene, J gene, and CDR3 amino acid sequence. To compute the percentage overlap between repertoires, the number of shared unique clonotypes was divided by the size of the smaller repertoire. Repertoire richness was assessed with RTK rarefaction, the Chao1 estimator, and Recon v2.1 estimates of unobserved clonotypes. For all TCRbeta clonotypes obtained by the gDNA method from a handful of donors, generation probabilities were computed with OLGA. The table was pulled from immuneACCESS by TCRdb, which kept in-frame rearrangements only. Such tables lose some clones; where checked, under half of the loss comes from unresolved V genes, and the rest has no known cause. V and J calls and clone size are as listed in that table; D and trimming were resolved from the DNA. The sample contains about 2.2 million clones, around 93% of them found a single time. The ten largest account for roughly 1.7% of the sample.

The chain is made from TRBV2 and TRBJ2-1; the junction holds 12 bases that match TRBD2. The sequence was collected from a man aged 18 to 35 in good health. Some clones in this sample may be carry-over from other donors' samples. Sequenced sample: naive CD8+ T cells from PBMCs. The cell subset or site label corresponds to: CD45RA+CCR7+. This receptor has the CDR3 CASSALTSGRFLGYEQFF. The sequenced DNA is TGTGCCAGCAGCGCCCTAACTAGCGGGAGGTTCCTGGGTTATGAGCAGTTCTTC.